Shown below are 20 T cell receptor beta chains from a single sample sequenced in a study of glioma-infiltrating T cells. TCR alpha and beta CDR3 regions were amplified from RNA using iRepertoire nested multiplex PCR. From the multiplex PCR reads, TCRdb called clonotypes with MiXCR, one entry per CDR3 protein. The table has over 70,000 distinct CDR3 sequences, about 23% seen once. Input material: glioma tissue, nonneoplastic brain tissue, or PBMCs (not recorded which). Receptors were obtained from a human donor with low-grade glioma or glioblastoma, undergoing nonglioma brain surgery, or in good health (not recorded which).

This clonotype has at least ten counts. Here the CDR3 reads CASKPSGYTDTQYF. The CDR3 bases are TGTGCCAGTAAGCCTAGCGGGTACACAGATACGCAGTATTTT. V is TRBV19 and J is TRBJ2-3; 8 nucleotides line up with TRBD2. V dropped 7 bases and J dropped 2; count of bases not matched to a gene: 5. In germline, CDR1 is LNHDA, CDR2 SQIVND (reference sequence). The CDR3 has 14 amino acids.

This clonotype was seen once. The rearrangement joins TRBV29-1 to TRBJ2-7; maybe TRBD1 (5 bases). Germline V gene lookup returns CDR1 SQVTM and CDR2 ANQGSEA. CDR3 size: 12 residues. Between the trimmed V and J ends, which lost 8 bases and 0 bases, there was a span of 11 bases. This chain's CDR3 is CSISDISYEQYF. The CDR3 coding sequence is TGCAGCATCTCGGACATCTCCTACGAGCAGTACTTC.

In this sample, this clonotype turned up a few times. The rearrangement links TRBV29-1 to TRBJ2-2; perhaps TRBD1 as D (5 bases). V was shortened by 3 bases and J by 1 base, with 6 bases between the two germline ends. Germline assignment: CDR1 SQVTM and CDR2 ANQGSEA. The CDR3 consists of 13 residues. The CDR3 here is CSVEQGNTGELFF. CDR3 bases: TGCAGCGTTGAGCAGGGGAACACCGGGGAGCTGTTTTTT.

This clonotype was detected many times. This sequence joins TRBV2 and TRBJ1-1; maybe TRBD1 (6 bases). The V gene lost 5 bases and the J gene lost 4 bases, with 11 bases spanning the gap. The germline CDR1 and CDR2 sequences are SNHLY and FYNNEI. The CDR3 totals 13 residues. DNA for the CDR3: TGTGCCAGCAGTTCACAGGGACTCACTGAAGCTTTCTTT. It specifies CASSSQGLTEAFF.

This clonotype came up a few times. The chain couples TRBV19 to TRBJ1-5; D ambiguous. CDR1 is LNHDA, CDR2 SQIVND, per germline (reference sequence). The CDR3 covers 16 residues. Trimming took 3 bases from V and 0 from J, leaving 12 bases between them. The CDR3 DNA is TGTGCCAGTAGTATCAATGGTCCCTATAGCAATCAGCCCCAGCATTTT. Translated, it gives CASSINGPYSNQPQHF.

This clonotype was seen repeatedly, ten times or more. The gene calls are TRBV10-2 and TRBJ2-5; 12 nucleotides agree with TRBD1. The CDR3 extends over 14 amino acids. The germline V gene has CDR1 WSHSY and CDR2 SAAADI. Losses at the gene ends were 5 bases for V and 4 bases for J; bases not matched to a gene: 2. The CDR3 DNA reads as TGCGCCAGCAGTTGGGACAGGGGGCGAGAGACCCAGTACTTC. This codes for CASSWDRGRETQYF.

Ten or more counts support this clonotype. The chain combines TRBV7-2 with TRBJ2-7; D is possibly TRBD2 (5 bases). Germline assignment: CDR1 SGHTA and CDR2 FQGNSA. Trimming took off 5 bases at V and 0 bases at J, with 23 bases between the two ends. This CDR3 has 18 residues. CDR3 in amino acids: CASSLEPGSGWSSYEQYF. Written as DNA, the CDR3 is TGTGCCAGCAGCCTAGAGCCGGGATCCGGGTGGAGCTCCTACGAGCAGTACTTC. Together with reference TRBV7-2 and TRBJ2-7, the CDR3 gives the full variable domain: GAGVSQSPSNKVTEKGKDVELRCDPISGHTALYWYRQSLGQGLEFLIYFQGNSAPDKSGLPSDRFSAERTGGSVSTLTIQRTQQEDSAVYLCASSLEPGSGWSSYEQYFGPGTRLTVT.

The chain couples TRBV11-2 to TRBJ1-4, with 8 bases lining up with TRBD1. Germline V gene sequence: CDR1 SGHAT, CDR2 FQNNGV. The V segment lost 5 bases and the J segment 8 bases; nucleotides outside the gene matches: 10. The CDR3 is 15 amino acids. For the CDR3, the DNA is TGTGCCAGCAGCCTTTACAGGGGGAGAGGGGAAAAACTGTTTTTT. Protein product: CASSLYRGRGEKLFF. Combining the CDR3 with reference TRBV11-2 and TRBJ1-4 gives the whole variable domain EAGVAQSPRYKIIEKRQSVAFWCNPISGHATLYWYQQILGQGPKLLIQFQNNGVVDDSQLPKDRFSAERLKGVDSTLKIQPAKLEDSAVYLCASSLYRGRGEKLFFGSGTQLSVL.

This clonotype was picked up many times. This rearrangement joins TRBV20-1 to TRBJ2-1; perhaps TRBD1 as D (6 bases). V lost 6 bases and J lost 9, with 21 bases in between. Germline CDR1 DFQATT, CDR2 SNEGSKA (reference sequence). The CDR3 loop spans 14 amino acids. CDR3 loop: CSAPTLTGQGEQFF. The CDR3 bases are TGCAGTGCCCCAACCCTGACAGGTCAAGGTGAGCAGTTCTTC.

This clonotype was counted many times. J is TRBJ2-2 and V is TRBV18; D uncertain. The length of the CDR3 is 13 residues. Germline CDR1 KGHSH, CDR2 LQKENI. Deletions cut 3 bases from V and 1 base from J, with 3 bases between. In nucleotides, the CDR3 is TGTGCCAGCTCACCGCAGAACACCGGGGAGCTGTTTTTT. It translates to CASSPQNTGELFF.

This sequence joins TRBV12-3 or TRBV12-4 and TRBJ1-5, with D unresolved. V lost 3 bases and J lost 2, with 14 bases in between. This CDR3 comprises 16 residues. In DNA, the CDR3 is TGTGCCAGCAGTTTGAGGTGGTCAGGAGGCAATCAGCCCCAGCATTTT. Translated: CASSLRWSGGNQPQHF.

Points on this clonotype: One end of the junction is discordant with germline, which a read error may explain. The V and J genes are TRBV2 and TRBJ2-5; TRBD1 or TRBD2 may be the D gene (5 bases each). Germline CDR1 SNHLY, CDR2 FYNNEI. CDR3 length equals 16 residues. The CDR3 DNA follows: TGCGCCAGCAGCGAAGAACCTCATGGGGGAAGAGAGACCCAGTACTTC. It encodes CASSEEPHGGRETQYF.

This clonotype was counted a few times. The chain combines TRBV19 with TRBJ1-1; D is unresolved. This CDR3 region has 13 residues. The ends were cut back, 4 bases at V and 0 bases at J, with 6 bases in the middle. In germline, CDR1 is LNHDA, CDR2 SQIVND (reference sequence). The CDR3 nucleotides are TGTGCCAGTAGTAAGGGATTGAACACTGAAGCTTTCTTT. Its protein product is CASSKGLNTEAFF.

This clonotype occurred many times. CDR3 residues: CASSPHRGVETQYF. For the CDR3, the DNA is TGTGCCAGCAGTCCCCACAGGGGGGTAGAGACCCAGTACTTC. This chain uses TRBV27 with TRBJ2-5; 8 bases agree with TRBD1. The germline V gene has CDR1 MNHEY and CDR2 SMNVEV (reference sequence). Trimming at V came to 5 bases and at J to 4 bases, leaving 6 bases not matched to a gene. The CDR3 runs 14 residues.

This clonotype was found many times. The gene calls are TRBV19 and TRBJ1-5; 10 nucleotides match TRBD1. Germline CDR1 and CDR2: LNHDA and SQIVND (reference sequence). The CDR3 length is 18 residues. V trimming: 7 bases; J trimming: 1 base; junction bases outside the gene matches: 13. Written as DNA, the CDR3 is TGTGCCAGTACCACGCTACTTCGGACAGGGGGAAGCAATCAGCCCCAGCATTTT. It is translated as CASTTLLRTGGSNQPQHF. Complete variable domain (other parts from reference TRBV19 and TRBJ1-5): DGGITQSPKYLFRKEGQNVTLSCEQNLNHDAMYWYRQDPGQGLRLIYYSQIVNDFQKGDIAEGYSVSREKKESFPLTVTSAQKNPTAFYLCASTTLLRTGGSNQPQHFGDGTRLSIL.

The CDR3 reads CASGPNRDKDGNSPLHF. The CDR3 bases are TGTGCTAGTGGCCCAAACCGGGACAAAGACGGTAATTCACCCCTCCACTTT. This chain joins TRBV12-5 and TRBJ1-6, with D maybe TRBD1 (6 bases). The CDR3 sequence is 17 residues long. V lost 6 bases, J lost 6 bases, and 21 bases lay in between. Germline CDR1 and CDR2: LGHNT and FRNRAP.

The chain joins TRBV29-1 to TRBJ2-3; 13 bases line up with TRBD2. The CDR3 length is 15 residues. CDR1 is SQVTM, CDR2 ANQGSEA, per germline. J gave up 4 bases and V 6 bases, and 7 bases lay outside the gene matches. CDR3 sequence reads: CSVVTSGRAPDTQYF. DNA for the CDR3: TGCAGCGTGGTCACTAGCGGGAGGGCCCCAGATACGCAGTATTTT.

This clonotype occurred many times. V usage is TRBV20-1 and J usage is TRBJ1-2; D may be TRBD1 (5 bases). The CDR3 length is 14 residues. V dropped 2 bases and J dropped 4 bases, with 14 bases sitting between them. The germline V gene encodes CDR1 DFQATT and CDR2 SNEGSKA (reference sequence). CDR3 nucleotides: TGCAGTGCTAGACATACCGGGACTCTCTATGGCTACACCTTC. Translated, it gives CSARHTGTLYGYTF.

CDR3 loop: CATGGGHGVEQFF. CDR3 coding DNA: TGTGCCACCGGGGGCGGCCACGGCGTTGAGCAGTTCTTC. V and J are TRBV11-2 and TRBJ2-1; D possibly uses TRBD1 or TRBD2 (6 bases each). V was trimmed by 10 bases and J by 9 bases, leaving 19 bases between them. Germline CDR1 and CDR2: SGHAT and FQNNGV. CDR3 size: 13 residues.

Remarks on this clonotype: The junction differs from germline at one of its ends, possibly a read error. The J gene is TRBJ2-3, the V gene TRBV4-1; D unclear. The CDR3 is made up of 14 amino acids. Germline V gives CDR1 MGHRA, CDR2 YSYEKL. CDR3 in DNA: TGCGCCGGCAGCTCTAGTTTGGGCATAGATACGCAGTATTTT. Amino acid sequence: CAGSSSLGIDTQYF.